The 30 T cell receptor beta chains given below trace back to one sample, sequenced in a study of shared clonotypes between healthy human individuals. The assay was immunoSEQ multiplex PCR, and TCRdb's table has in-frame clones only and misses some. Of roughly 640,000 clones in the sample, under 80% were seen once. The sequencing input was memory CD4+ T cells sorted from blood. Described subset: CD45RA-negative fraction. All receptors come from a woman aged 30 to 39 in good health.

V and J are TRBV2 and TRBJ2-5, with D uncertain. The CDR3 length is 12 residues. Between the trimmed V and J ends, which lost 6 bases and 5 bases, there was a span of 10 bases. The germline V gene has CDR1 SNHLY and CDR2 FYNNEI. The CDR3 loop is CASRGLIETQYF. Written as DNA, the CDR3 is TGTGCCAGCAGGGGGTTGATCGAGACCCAGTACTTC.

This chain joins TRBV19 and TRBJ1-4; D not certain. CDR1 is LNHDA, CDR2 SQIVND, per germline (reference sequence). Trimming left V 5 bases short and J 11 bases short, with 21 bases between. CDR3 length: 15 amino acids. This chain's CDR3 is CASSESINPTGKLFF. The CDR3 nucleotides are TGTGCCAGTAGTGAATCAATCAATCCGACCGGGAAACTGTTTTTT.

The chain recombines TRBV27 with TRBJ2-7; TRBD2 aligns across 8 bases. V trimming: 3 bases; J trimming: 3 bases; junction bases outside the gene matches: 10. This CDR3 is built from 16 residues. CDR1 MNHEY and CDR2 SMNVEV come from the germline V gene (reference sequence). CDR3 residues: CASSFGGGGGFYEQYF. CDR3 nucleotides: TGTGCCAGCAGTTTCGGGGGGGGCGGGGGCTTCTACGAGCAGTACTTC.

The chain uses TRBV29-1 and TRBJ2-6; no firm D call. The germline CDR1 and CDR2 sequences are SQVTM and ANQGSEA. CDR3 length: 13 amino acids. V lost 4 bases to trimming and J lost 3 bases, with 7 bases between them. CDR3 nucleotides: TGCAGCGTTGCGAAATTTGGGGCCAACGTCCTGACTTTC. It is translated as CSVAKFGANVLTF.

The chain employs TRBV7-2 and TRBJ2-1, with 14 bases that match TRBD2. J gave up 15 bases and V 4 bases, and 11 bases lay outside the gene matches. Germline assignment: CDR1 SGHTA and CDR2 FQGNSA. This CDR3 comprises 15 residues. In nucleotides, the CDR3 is TGTGCCAGCAGCTCCCCGGGACTAGCGGGAGAGGATGGGTTCTTC. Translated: CASSSPGLAGEDGFF.

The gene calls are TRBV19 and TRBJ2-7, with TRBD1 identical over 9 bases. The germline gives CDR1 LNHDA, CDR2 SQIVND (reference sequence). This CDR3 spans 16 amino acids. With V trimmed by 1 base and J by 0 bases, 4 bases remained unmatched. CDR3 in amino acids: CASSIGQGENSYEQYF. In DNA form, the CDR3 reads TGTGCCAGTAGTATAGGACAGGGGGAGAACTCCTACGAGCAGTACTTC.

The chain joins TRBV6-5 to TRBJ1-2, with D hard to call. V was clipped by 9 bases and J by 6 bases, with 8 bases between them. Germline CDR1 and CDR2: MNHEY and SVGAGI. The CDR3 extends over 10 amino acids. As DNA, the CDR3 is TGTGCCAGTGAGATGGATGGCTACACCTTC. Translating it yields CASEMDGYTF.

As DNA, the CDR3 is TGTGCCAGCAGTTACAGGGGACAAGGCCGGGCGCCCCTCCACTTT. Translating gives CASSYRGQGRAPLHF. This sequence joins TRBV6-6 and TRBJ1-6; a weak D match, TRBD1 (6 bases). CDR1 is MNHNY, CDR2 SVGAGI, per germline (reference sequence). This CDR3 contains 15 residues. V gave up 2 bases and J gave up 13 bases, with 18 bases separating them.

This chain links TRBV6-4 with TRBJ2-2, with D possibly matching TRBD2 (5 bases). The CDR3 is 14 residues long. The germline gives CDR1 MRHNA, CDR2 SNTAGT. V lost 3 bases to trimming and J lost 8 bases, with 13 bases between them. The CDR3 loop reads CASSERTLGGELFF. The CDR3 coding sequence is TGTGCCAGCAGTGAACGGACTCTAGGAGGGGAGCTGTTTTTT.

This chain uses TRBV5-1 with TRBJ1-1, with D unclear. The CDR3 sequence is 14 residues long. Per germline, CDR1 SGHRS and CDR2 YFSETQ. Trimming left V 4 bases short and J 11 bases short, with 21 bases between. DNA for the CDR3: TGCGCCAGCAGCCGTGACGGGGAGGGTCGTGAGGCTTTCTTT. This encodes CASSRDGEGREAFF.

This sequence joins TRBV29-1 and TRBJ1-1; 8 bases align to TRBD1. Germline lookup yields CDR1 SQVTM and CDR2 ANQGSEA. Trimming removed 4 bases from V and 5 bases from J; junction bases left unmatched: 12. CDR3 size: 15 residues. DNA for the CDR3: TGCAGCGTTGGATCAGGGGGCTCGTCGGGGACTGAAGCTTTCTTT. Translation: CSVGSGGSSGTEAFF.

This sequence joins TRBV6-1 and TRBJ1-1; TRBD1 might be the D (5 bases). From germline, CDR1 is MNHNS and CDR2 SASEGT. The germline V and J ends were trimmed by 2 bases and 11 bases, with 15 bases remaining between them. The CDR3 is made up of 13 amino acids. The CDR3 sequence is CASSERGAGGAFF. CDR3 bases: TGTGCCAGCAGTGAAAGAGGGGCCGGCGGGGCTTTCTTT.

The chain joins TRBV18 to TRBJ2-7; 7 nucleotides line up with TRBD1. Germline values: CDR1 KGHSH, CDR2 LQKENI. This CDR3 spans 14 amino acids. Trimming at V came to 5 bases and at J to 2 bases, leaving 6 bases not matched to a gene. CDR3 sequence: CASSTGTDPYEQYF. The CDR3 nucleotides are TGTGCCAGCTCAACCGGGACAGACCCCTACGAGCAGTACTTC.

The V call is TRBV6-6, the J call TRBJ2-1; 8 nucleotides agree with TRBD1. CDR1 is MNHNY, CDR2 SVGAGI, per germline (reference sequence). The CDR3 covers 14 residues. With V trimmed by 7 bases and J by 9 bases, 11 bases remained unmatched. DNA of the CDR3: TGTGCCAGCAAGGAAGCACAGGGGGTACGTGAGCAGTTCTTC. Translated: CASKEAQGVREQFF.

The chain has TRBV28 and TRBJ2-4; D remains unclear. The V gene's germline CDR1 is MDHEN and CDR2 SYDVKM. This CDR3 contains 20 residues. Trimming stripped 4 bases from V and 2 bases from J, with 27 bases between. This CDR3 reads CASSSPYSKTTGPSKNIQYF. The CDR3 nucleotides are TGTGCCAGCAGTTCCCCTTACAGCAAGACGACCGGTCCGTCCAAAAACATTCAGTACTTC. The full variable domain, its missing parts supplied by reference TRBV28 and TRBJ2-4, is DVKVTQSSRYLVKRTGEKVFLECVQDMDHENMFWYRQDPGLGLRLIYFSYDVKMKEKGDIPEGYSVSREKKERFSLILESASTNQTSMYLCASSSPYSKTTGPSKNIQYFGAGTRLSVL.

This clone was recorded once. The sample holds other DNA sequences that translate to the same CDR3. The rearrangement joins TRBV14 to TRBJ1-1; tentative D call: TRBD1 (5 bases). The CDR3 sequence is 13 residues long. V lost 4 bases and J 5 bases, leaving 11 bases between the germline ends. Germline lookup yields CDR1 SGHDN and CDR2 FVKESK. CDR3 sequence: CASSLRGGTEAFF. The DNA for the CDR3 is TGTGCCAGCAGCCTACGCGGGGGTACTGAAGCTTTCTTT.

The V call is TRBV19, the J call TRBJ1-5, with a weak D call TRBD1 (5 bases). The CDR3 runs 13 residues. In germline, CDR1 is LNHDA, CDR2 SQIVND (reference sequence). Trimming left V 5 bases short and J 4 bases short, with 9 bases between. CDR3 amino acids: CASSGTINQPQHF. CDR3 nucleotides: TGTGCCAGTAGTGGGACCATAAATCAGCCCCAGCATTTT.

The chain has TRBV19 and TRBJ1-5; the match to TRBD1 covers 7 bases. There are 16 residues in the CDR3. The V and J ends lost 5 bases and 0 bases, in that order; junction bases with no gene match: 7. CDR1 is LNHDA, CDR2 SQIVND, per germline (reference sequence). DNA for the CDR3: TGTGCCAGTAGTCATAGACAGGGCTATAGCAATCAGCCCCAGCATTTT. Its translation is CASSHRQGYSNQPQHF.

Here the CDR3 DNA reads TGTGCCAGTAGTATTCAAACGAACACTGAAGCTTTCTTT. It yields the protein CASSIQTNTEAFF. The gene calls are TRBV19 and TRBJ1-1; D gene uncertain. The germline CDR1 and CDR2 sequences are LNHDA and SQIVND (reference sequence). The length of the CDR3 is 13 residues. Trimming pared 3 bases from V and 1 base from J, leaving 6 bases between.

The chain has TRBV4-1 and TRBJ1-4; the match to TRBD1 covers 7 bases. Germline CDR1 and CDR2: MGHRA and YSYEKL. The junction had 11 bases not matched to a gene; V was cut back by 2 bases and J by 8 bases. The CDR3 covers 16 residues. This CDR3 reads CASSQLRQGRREKLFF. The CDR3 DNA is TGCGCCAGCAGCCAACTTCGACAGGGTCGACGGGAAAAACTGTTTTTT.

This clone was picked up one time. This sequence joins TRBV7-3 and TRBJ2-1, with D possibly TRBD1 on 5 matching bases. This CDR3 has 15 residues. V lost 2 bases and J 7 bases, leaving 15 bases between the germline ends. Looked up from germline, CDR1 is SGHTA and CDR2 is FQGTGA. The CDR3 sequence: CASSLRLAGLNEQFF. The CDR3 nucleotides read TGTGCCAGCAGCTTACGCTTAGCAGGGTTGAATGAGCAGTTCTTC.

CDR3 amino acids: CAIRLDPETDTQYF. CDR3 coding DNA: TGTGCCATCAGGCTCGACCCCGAAACAGATACGCAGTATTTT. This rearrangement joins TRBV10-3 to TRBJ2-3; no reliable D call. V gave up 6 bases and J gave up 3 bases, with 13 bases separating them. The CDR3 runs to 14 residues. CDR1 is ENHRY and CDR2 is SYGVKD in the germline V gene.

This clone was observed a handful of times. CDR3 nucleotides: TGTGCCAGCAGCCACTGGATGCTCTCTGGGGCCAACGTCCTGACTTTC. Translation gives CASSHWMLSGANVLTF. This rearrangement joins TRBV7-9 to TRBJ2-6; D gene ambiguous. In germline, CDR1 is SEHNR, CDR2 FQNEAQ (reference sequence). Trimming took off 5 bases at V and 0 bases at J, with 11 bases between the two ends. This CDR3 spans 16 amino acids.

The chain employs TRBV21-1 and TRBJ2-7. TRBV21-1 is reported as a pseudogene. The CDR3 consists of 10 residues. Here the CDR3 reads CASSRSWGYF. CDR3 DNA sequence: TGTGCCAGCAGCAGATCGTGGGGGTACTTC.

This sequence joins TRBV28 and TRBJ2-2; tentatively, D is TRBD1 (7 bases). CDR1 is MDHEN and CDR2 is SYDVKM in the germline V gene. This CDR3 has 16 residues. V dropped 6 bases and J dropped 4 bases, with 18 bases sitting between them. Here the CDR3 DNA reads TGTGCCAGCAGCCGGAGGGGGCAAAGGGGCACCGGGGAGCTGTTTTTT. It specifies CASSRRGQRGTGELFF. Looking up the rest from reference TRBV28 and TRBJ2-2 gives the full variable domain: DVKVTQSSRYLVKRTGEKVFLECVQDMDHENMFWYRQDPGLGLRLIYFSYDVKMKEKGDIPEGYSVSREKKERFSLILESASTNQTSMYLCASSRRGQRGTGELFFGEGSRLTVL.

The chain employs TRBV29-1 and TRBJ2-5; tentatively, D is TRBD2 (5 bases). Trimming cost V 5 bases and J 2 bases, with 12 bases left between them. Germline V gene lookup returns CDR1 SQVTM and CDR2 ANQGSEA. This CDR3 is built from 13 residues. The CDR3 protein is CSVLAEAQETQYF. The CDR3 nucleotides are TGCAGCGTTCTCGCGGAGGCTCAAGAGACCCAGTACTTC.

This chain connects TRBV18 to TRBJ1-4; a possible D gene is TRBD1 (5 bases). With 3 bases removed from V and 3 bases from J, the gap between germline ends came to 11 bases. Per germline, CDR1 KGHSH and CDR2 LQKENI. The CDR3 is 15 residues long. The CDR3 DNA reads TGTGCCAGCTCACCGCAGGGTTTACCTAATGAAAAACTGTTTTTT. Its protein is CASSPQGLPNEKLFF.

The CDR3 DNA follows: TGTGCCATCAGTGAGTCGACTCGACAGCCCCAGCATTTT. Protein: CAISESTRQPQHF. V gene TRBV10-3 combines with J gene TRBJ1-5; the D is unclear. The length of the CDR3 is 13 residues. Germline CDR1 and CDR2: ENHRY and SYGVKD. Trimming left V 0 bases short and J 7 bases short, with 7 bases between.

The CDR3 here is CASSAGPANYGYTF. CDR3 nucleotides: TGTGCCAGTAGTGCCGGGCCAGCTAACTATGGCTACACCTTC. This rearrangement joins TRBV19 to TRBJ1-2; no definite D call. V was cut by 5 bases and J by 0 bases, with 10 bases left in between. Germline V CDR1 and CDR2: LNHDA, SQIVND (reference sequence). The CDR3 consists of 14 residues.

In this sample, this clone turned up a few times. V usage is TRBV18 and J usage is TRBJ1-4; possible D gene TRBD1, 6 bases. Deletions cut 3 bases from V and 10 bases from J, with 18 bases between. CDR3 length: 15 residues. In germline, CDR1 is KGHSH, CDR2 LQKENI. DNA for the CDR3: TGTGCCAGCTCACCGGGTCCGGACAGAGCGTCAAAACTGTTTTTT. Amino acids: CASSPGPDRASKLFF.